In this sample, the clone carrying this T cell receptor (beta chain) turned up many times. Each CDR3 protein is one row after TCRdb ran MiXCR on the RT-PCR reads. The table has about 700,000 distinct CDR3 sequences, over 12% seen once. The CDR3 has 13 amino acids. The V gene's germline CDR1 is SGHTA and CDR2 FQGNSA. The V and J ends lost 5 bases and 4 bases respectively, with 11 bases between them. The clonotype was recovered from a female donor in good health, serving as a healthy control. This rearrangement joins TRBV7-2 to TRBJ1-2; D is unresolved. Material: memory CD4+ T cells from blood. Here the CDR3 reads CASSRQEGYGYTF. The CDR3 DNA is TGTGCCAGCAGCCGCCAGGAAGGCTATGGCTACACCTTC.